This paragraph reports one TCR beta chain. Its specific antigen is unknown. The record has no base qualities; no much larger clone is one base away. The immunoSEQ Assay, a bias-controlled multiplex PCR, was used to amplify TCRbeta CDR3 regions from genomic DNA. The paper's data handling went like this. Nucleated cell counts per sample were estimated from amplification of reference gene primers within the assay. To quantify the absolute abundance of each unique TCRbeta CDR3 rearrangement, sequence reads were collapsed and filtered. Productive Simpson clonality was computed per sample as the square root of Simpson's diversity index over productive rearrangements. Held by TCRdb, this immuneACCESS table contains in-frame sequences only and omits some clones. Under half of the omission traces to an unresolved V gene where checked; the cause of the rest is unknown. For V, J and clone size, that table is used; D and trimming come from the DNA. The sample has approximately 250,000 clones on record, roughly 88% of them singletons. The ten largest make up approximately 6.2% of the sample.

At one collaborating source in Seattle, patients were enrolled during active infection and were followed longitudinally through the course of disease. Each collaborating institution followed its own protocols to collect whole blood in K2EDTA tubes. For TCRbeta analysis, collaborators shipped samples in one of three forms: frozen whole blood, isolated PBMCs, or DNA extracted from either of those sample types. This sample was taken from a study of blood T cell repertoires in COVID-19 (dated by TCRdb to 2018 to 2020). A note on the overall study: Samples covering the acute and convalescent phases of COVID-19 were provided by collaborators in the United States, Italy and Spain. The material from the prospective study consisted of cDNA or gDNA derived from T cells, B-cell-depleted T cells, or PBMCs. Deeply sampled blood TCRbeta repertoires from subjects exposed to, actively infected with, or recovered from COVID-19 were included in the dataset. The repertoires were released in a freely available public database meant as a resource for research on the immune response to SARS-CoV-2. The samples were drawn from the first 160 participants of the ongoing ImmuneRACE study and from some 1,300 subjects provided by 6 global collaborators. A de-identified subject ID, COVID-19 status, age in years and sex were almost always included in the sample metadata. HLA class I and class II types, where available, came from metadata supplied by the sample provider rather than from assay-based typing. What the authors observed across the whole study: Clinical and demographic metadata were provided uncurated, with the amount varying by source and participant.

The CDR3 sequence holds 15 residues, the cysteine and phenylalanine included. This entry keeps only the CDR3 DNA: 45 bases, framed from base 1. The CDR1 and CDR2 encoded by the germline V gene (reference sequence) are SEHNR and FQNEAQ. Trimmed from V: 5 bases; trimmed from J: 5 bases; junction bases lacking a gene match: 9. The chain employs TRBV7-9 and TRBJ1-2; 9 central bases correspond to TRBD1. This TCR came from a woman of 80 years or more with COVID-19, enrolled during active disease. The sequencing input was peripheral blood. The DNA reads TGTGCCAGCAGCCCGGGCGGGACAGGGCCTTATGGCTACACCTTC. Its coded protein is CASSPGGTGPYGYTF.